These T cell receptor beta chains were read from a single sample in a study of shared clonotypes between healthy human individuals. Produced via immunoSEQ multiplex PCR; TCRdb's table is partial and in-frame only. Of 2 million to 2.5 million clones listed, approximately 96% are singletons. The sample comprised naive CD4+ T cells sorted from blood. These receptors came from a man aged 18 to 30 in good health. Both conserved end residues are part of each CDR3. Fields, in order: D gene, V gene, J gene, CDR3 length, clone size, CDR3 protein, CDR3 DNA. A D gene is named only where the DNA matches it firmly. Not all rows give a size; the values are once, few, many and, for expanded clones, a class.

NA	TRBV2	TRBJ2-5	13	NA	CASGRESEETQYF	TGTGCCAGCGGTCGTGAGTCAGAAGAGACCCAGTACTTC
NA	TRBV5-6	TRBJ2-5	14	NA	CASSLKAVQETQYF	TGTGCCAGCAGCTTGAAGGCAGTCCAAGAGACCCAGTACTTC
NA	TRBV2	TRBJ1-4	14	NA	CASSSGKANEKLFF	TGTGCCAGCAGTTCAGGGAAGGCTAATGAAAAACTGTTTTTT
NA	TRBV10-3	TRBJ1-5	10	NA	CAAGNQPQHF	TGTGCGGCGGGCAATCAGCCCCAGCATTTT
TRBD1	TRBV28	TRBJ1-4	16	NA	CASSPGTGGMSEKLFF	TGTGCCAGCAGTCCAGGGACAGGGGGCATGAGTGAAAAACTGTTTTTT
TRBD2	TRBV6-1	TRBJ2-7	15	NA	CASNIAGALSGEQYF	TGTGCCAGCAATATAGCGGGCGCCCTCTCGGGCGAGCAGTACTTC
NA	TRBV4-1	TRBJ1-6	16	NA	CASSQGTGTYNSPLHF	TGCGCCAGCAGCCAAGGTACAGGGACCTATAATTCACCCCTCCACTTT
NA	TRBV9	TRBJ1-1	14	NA	CASSGGPGYTEAFF	TGTGCCAGCAGCGGCGGCCCCGGGTACACTGAAGCTTTCTTT
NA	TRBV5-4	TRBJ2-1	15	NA	CASSLIDSPHNEQFF	TGTGCCAGCAGCTTGATCGATTCCCCTCACAATGAGCAGTTCTTC
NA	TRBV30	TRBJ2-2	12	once	CAWSVEQGELFF	TGTGCCTGGAGTGTAGAGCAGGGGGAGCTGTTTTTT
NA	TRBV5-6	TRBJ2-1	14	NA	CASSPGPLHDEQFF	TGTGCCAGCAGCCCGGGACCGCTACACGATGAGCAGTTCTTC
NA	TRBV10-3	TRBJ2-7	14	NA	CAIRAEGELRKQYF	TGTGCCATCCGCGCGGAAGGGGAGCTACGAAAGCAGTACTTC
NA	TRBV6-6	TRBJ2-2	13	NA	CASSGQETGELFF	TGTGCCAGCAGTGGTCAAGAGACCGGGGAGCTGTTTTTT
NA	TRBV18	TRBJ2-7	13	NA	CASSQPTAYEQYF	TGTGCCAGCTCACAACCGACGGCCTACGAGCAGTACTTC
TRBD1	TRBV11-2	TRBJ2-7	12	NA	CASSFPGQATLF	TGTGCCAGCAGCTTCCCGGGACAGGCCACTTTATTC
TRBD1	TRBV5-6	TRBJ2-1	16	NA	CASSLLGQGANNEQFF	TGTGCCAGCAGCTTGTTGGGACAGGGGGCGAACAATGAGCAGTTCTTC
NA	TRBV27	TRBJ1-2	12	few	CASSPTLGVCTF	TGTGCCAGCAGTCCCACCTTGGGGGTTTGCACCTTC
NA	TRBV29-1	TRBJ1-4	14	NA	CSVDPPGKSEKLFF	TGCAGCGTTGACCCACCGGGGAAGAGTGAAAAACTGTTTTTT
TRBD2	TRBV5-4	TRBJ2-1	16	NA	CASSLGASGSLNEQFF	TGTGCCAGCAGCTTGGGGGCTAGCGGGAGCTTAAATGAGCAGTTCTTC
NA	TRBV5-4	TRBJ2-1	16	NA	CASSLGGALSYNEQFF	TGTGCCAGCAGCTTGGGGGGGGCCCTCTCCTACAATGAGCAGTTCTTC
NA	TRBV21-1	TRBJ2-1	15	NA	CASKFRTPRHNEQFF	TGTGCCAGCAAGTTCCGGACACCCAGACACAATGAGCAGTTCTTC
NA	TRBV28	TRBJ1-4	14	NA	CASRSGTGNEKLFF	TGTGCCAGCAGATCCGGGACGGGCAATGAAAAACTGTTTTTT
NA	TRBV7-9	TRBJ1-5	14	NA	CASSLDGNNQPQHF	TGTGCCAGCAGCTTAGACGGCAACAATCAGCCCCAGCATTTT
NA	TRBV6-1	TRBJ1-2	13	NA	CASSGLRERGYTF	TGTGCCAGCAGTGGGCTGCGGGAGAGAGGCTACACCTTC
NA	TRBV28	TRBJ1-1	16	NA	CASSLLQKAGNTEAFF	TGTGCCAGCAGTTTACTCCAAAAGGCAGGAAACACTGAAGCTTTCTTT
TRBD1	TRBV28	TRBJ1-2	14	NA	CASSLGQAYGGYTF	TGTGCCAGCAGTCTCGGACAGGCCTATGGTGGCTACACCTTC
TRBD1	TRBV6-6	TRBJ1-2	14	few	CASSAGQGLYGYTF	TGTGCCAGCAGTGCGGGACAGGGGCTGTATGGCTACACCTTC
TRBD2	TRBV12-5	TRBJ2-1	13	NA	CASGSGVYNEQFF	TGTGCTAGTGGTAGCGGGGTATACAATGAGCAGTTCTTC
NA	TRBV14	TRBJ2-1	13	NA	CASSQNGRGEQFF	TGTGCCAGCAGCCAGAACGGGAGAGGTGAGCAGTTCTTC
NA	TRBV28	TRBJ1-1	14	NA	CASSLHSMNTEAFF	TGTGCCAGCAGTTTACACAGCATGAACACTGAAGCTTTCTTT
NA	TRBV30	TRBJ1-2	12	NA	CAWSSTSRGYTF	TGTGCCTGGAGCTCCACATCTCGCGGCTACACCTTC
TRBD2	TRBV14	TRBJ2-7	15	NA	CASSYSGRPTYEQYF	TGTGCCAGCAGCTACTCCGGGAGGCCTACCTACGAGCAGTACTTC
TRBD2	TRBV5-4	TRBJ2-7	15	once	CASSADSGSWGEQYF	TGTGCCAGCAGCGCTGATAGCGGGAGTTGGGGCGAGCAGTACTTC
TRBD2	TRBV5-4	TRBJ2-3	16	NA	CASSLGASGGADTQYF	TGTGCCAGCAGCTTGGGCGCTAGCGGGGGGGCAGATACGCAGTATTTT
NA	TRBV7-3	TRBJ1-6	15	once	CASSPLGGTDSPLHF	TGTGCCAGCAGCCCCCTCGGGGGCACGGATTCACCCCTCCACTTT
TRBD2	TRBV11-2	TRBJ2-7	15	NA	CASSLDLAGSYEQYF	TGTGCCAGCAGCTTAGATTTAGCGGGGTCCTACGAGCAGTACTTC
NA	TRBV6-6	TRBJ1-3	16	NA	CASSRGSVASGNTIYF	TGTGCCAGCAGCCGCGGATCCGTGGCTTCAGGAAACACCATATATTTT
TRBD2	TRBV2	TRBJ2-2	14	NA	CASKERGNTGELFF	TGTGCCAGCAAGGAGCGGGGGAACACCGGGGAGCTGTTTTTT
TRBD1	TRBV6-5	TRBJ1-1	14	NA	CASSLRTGNTEAFF	TGTGCCAGCAGCCTCAGGACAGGGAACACTGAAGCTTTCTTT
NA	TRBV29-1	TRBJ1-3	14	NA	CSVGYRDSGNTIYF	TGCAGCGTCGGGTACAGGGACTCTGGAAACACCATATATTTT
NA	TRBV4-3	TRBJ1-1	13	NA	CASSQDKRLEAFF	TGCGCCAGCAGCCAAGATAAAAGACTTGAAGCTTTCTTT
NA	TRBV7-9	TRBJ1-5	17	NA	CASSGWGDREGNQPQHF	TGTGCCAGCAGCGGGTGGGGGGATAGGGAAGGCAATCAGCCCCAGCATTTT